These 15 T cell receptor beta chains were all obtained from the same sample, sequenced in a study of CD8+CD57+ T cells in acquired aplastic anemia. For CDR3 and TCR beta VDJ profiling, genomic DNA was the template used. TCRdb re-called the reads through MiXCR, storing one row per CDR3 protein. The repertoire holds about 420,000 distinct CDR3 sequences, with under 80% as singletons. The sequenced sample consisted of sorted CD4+, CD8+, or CD8+CD57+ T cells (not recorded which) from PBMCs. The receptors were sampled from a human donor in good health, serving as a control.

This rearrangement joins TRBV9 to TRBJ1-1, with TRBD1 matching 7 bases. Trimming cost V 4 bases and J 8 bases; bases outside gene matches: 11. CDR1 and CDR2 from the germline V gene are SGDLS and YYNGEE. This CDR3 contains 14 residues. The CDR3 DNA reads TGTGCCAGCAGCCCTCGACAGGGCTTCAACGAAGCTTTCTTT. Amino acids: CASSPRQGFNEAFF.

About this clonotype itself: Since the CDR3 does not end with the conserved phenylalanine or tryptophan, this likely comes from a read error. This chain joins TRBV2 and TRBJ1-2; perhaps TRBD1 as D (5 bases). The CDR3 sequence is 13 residues long. V was pared by 7 bases and J by 4 bases, with 13 bases between. From germline, CDR1 is SNHLY and CDR2 FYNNEI. CDR3 in DNA: TGTGCCAGCACCGTGGGGCAGCGCTATGGCTACACCCTC. Residues: CASTVGQRYGYTL.

This clonotype was seen ten or more times. A read error may account for a junction end that differs from germline. The rearrangement uses TRBV15 and TRBJ2-3; D is possibly TRBD1 (6 bases). The CDR3 runs 16 residues. The V gene's germline CDR1 is LNHNV and CDR2 YYDKDF (reference sequence). Here the CDR3 DNA reads TGTGCCACCAGCCGAGAGGGGCAGGGGAGCACAGATACGCAGTATTTT. Translation: CATSREGQGSTDTQYF.

On this clonotype itself: The junction departs from the called germline gene at one end, perhaps through a read error. This chain connects TRBV7-3 to TRBJ2-2; 7 bases line up with TRBD1. This CDR3 comprises 14 residues. Germline V gives CDR1 SGHTA, CDR2 FQGTGA. The CDR3 protein is CASSYPGQSYTLGF. CDR3 in DNA: TGTGCCAGCAGCTATCCGGGACAGAGCTACACCTTGGGTTTT.

The J gene is TRBJ1-2, the V gene TRBV19; no firm D call. Trimming removed 3 bases at V and 12 bases at J, with 17 bases between. Germline V gives CDR1 LNHDA, CDR2 SQIVND (reference sequence). CDR3 length: 13 residues. CDR3 sequence: CASSIDRNYANTF. The CDR3 DNA reads as TGTGCCAGTAGTATTGACCGAAACTATGCTAACACCTTC.

The J gene is TRBJ1-2, the V gene TRBV7-9; D remains ambiguous. V was trimmed by 8 bases and J by 14 bases, leaving 30 bases between them. This CDR3 has 15 residues. Germline values: CDR1 SEHNR, CDR2 FQNEAQ (reference sequence). In DNA form, the CDR3 reads TGTGCCAGCTGCTCCTCTCCGGGAGAGGGAGGTGGCTCAACCTTC. Its translation: CASCSSPGEGGGSTF.

The chain uses TRBV20-1 and TRBJ1-1; the match to TRBD1 covers 7 bases. Germline CDR1 and CDR2: DFQATT and SNEGSKA (reference sequence). This CDR3 contains 12 residues. The trim removed 1 base at V and 8 bases at J, leaving 4 bases unmatched. CDR3 nucleotides: TGCAGTGCTAGAGTCTGGACAGGAGAAGCTTTCTTT. Translating it yields CSARVWTGEAFF.

This clonotype has more than one count but fewer than ten. The chain uses TRBV25-1 and TRBJ1-5; no clear D. CDR1 is MGHDK, CDR2 SYGVNS, per germline. Trimming removed 11 bases from V and 3 bases from J, with 20 bases in between. The CDR3 has 15 amino acids. The CDR3 reads CAWNVDGLPNQPQHF. The CDR3 DNA sequence: TGTGCCTGGAATGTCGACGGGCTACCCAATCAGCCCCAGCATTTT.

As for this clonotype: This likely comes from a read error, as the CDR3 has no conserved phenylalanine or tryptophan at its end. V usage is TRBV24-1 and J usage is TRBJ2-5; D is perhaps TRBD1 or TRBD2 (5 bases each). Trimming stripped 3 bases from V and 4 bases from J, with 20 bases between. Germline CDR1 reads KGHDR; CDR2 reads SFDVKD. The CDR3 is 17 residues long. The CDR3 DNA reads as TGTGCCACCAGTGATGCTACCGGGGCCAACCCCCCAGAGACCCAGTACCTC. This sequence encodes CATSDATGANPPETQYL.

Concerning this clonotype: Possible read error: a much larger clone is one base away. V gene TRBV6-1 combines with J gene TRBJ2-1, with TRBD2 matching 11 bases. Germline CDR1 MNHNS, CDR2 SASEGT. The CDR3 covers 15 residues. The CDR3 here is CAGRLGTSGYNEQFF. The CDR3 DNA reads as TGTGCCGGCAGATTAGGGACTAGCGGCTACAATGAGCAGTTCTTC.

V usage is TRBV20-1 and J usage is TRBJ1-4, with D tentatively TRBD1 (5 bases). The germline V gene encodes CDR1 DFQATT and CDR2 SNEGSKA (reference sequence). The length of the CDR3 is 16 residues. Trimming took 0 bases from V and 0 from J, leaving 11 bases between them. The CDR3 is CSARDGSRATNEKLFF. The CDR3 DNA is TGCAGTGCTAGAGACGGCTCCAGGGCAACTAATGAAAAACTGTTTTTT.

This clonotype appeared once. One junction end does not reproduce the germline sequence, and a read error may be involved. V gene TRBV7-2 combines with J gene TRBJ1-1; tentatively, D is TRBD1 (6 bases). The CDR3 spans 16 residues. CDR1 is SGHTA, CDR2 FQGNSA, per germline. The CDR3 loop reads CASSLGGESSGNEAFF. CDR3 DNA sequence: TGTGCCAGCAGTTTAGGGGGGGAGAGCTCTGGCAATGAAGCTTTCTTT.

Comments on this clonotype: One end of the junction does not line up with germline, which may come from a read error. The J gene is TRBJ1-4, the V gene TRBV9; no clear D gene. The CDR3 totals 14 residues. Germline CDR1 SGDLS, CDR2 YYNGEE. The CDR3 DNA reads as TGTGCCAGCAGCGTAGAGGGAGGAAAGACGGACTACATTTTT. This codes for CASSVEGGKTDYIF. Together with reference TRBV9 and TRBJ1-4, the CDR3 gives the full variable domain: DSGVTQTPKHLITATGQRVTLRCSPRSGDLSVYWYQQSLDQGLQFLIQYYNGEERAKGNILERFSAQQFPDLHSELNLSSLELGDSALYFCASSVEGGKTDYIFGSGTQLSVL.

Worth noting for this clonotype: At one end the junction does not follow the germline gene, possibly because of a read error. The rearrangement uses TRBV7-3 and TRBJ1-2; D gene ambiguous. CDR3 length: 13 residues. CDR1 SGHTA and CDR2 FQGTGA come from the germline V gene. CDR3 sequence reads: CASSVVADNEQIF. The CDR3 DNA is TGTGCCAGCAGCGTGGTGGCAGACAATGAGCAGATCTTC.

This clonotype came up once. Compared with germline, one end of the junction differs, possibly owing to a read error. The V and J genes are TRBV5-6 and TRBJ1-2; possible D gene TRBD1, 6 bases. This CDR3 has 14 residues. Per the germline V gene, CDR1 is SGHDT and CDR2 is YYEEEE. The CDR3, as DNA: TGTGCCAGCAGCTCGGGGACACGGGGAAATGGTTACACCTTC. Translated: CASSSGTRGNGYTF.